This T cell receptor (beta chain) was captured by sequencing in a study of cytomegalovirus exposure and HLA in healthy donors. V was shortened by 3 bases and J by 1 base, with 7 bases between the two germline ends. Germline-derived CDR1 and CDR2 are GTSNPN and SVGIG (reference sequence). CDR3 length equals 13 residues. This clone has just a few counts. The antigen remains undetermined. PCR involved 60 Vbeta and 13 Jbeta primers. Clones were sequenced by immunoSEQ multiplex PCR, and TCRdb holds only the in-frame ones, with some missing. The sample records under 150,000 clones, roughly four fifths being singletons. Broader study findings: The study found most TCR sequences rare, yet found some public TCRs in many donors. The authors assumed roughly uniform sequencing depth across donors for presence/absence analyses. Certain sequence variants were highly shared and formed a cluster, and this cluster was likely a sequencing artifact.

The source is a girl aged 2-10 years in good health and CMV-seronegative. Sequenced material: PBMCs. The genes are TRBV30 and TRBJ1-5, with no clear D. The CDR3 DNA is TGTGCCTGGAGCAGGAGGAGCAATCAGCCCCAGCATTTT. This gives the protein CAWSRRSNQPQHF.